A single sample gave rise to the 9 T cell receptor beta chains below, sequenced in a study of T cell repertoires in cytomegalovirus infection. TCRdb itself ran the reads through MiXCR, one entry per CDR3 protein. This table has about 140,000 distinct CDR3 sequences, approximately 5.9% appearing once. Sequenced: PBMCs. The receptor source for this set is a human donor in good health (CMV status not recorded). Some clones in this sample may be carry-over from other donors' samples.

The chain joins TRBV12-3 or TRBV12-4 to TRBJ2-1; 12 bases map to TRBD1. V lost 5 bases to trimming and J lost 10 bases; unmatched junction nucleotides: 9. This CDR3 comprises 15 residues. The CDR3: CASSPGTGGSWEQFF. CDR3 sequence (DNA): TGTGCCAGCAGTCCCGGGACAGGGGGCTCGTGGGAGCAGTTCTTC.

This clonotype showed up many times. The chain joins TRBV7-2 to TRBJ2-1, with D unclear. CDR1 is SGHTA and CDR2 is FQGNSA in the germline V gene. Trimming shortened V by 2 bases and J by 9 bases, and 14 bases separated the two germline ends. The CDR3 is made up of 14 amino acids. Here the CDR3 reads CASSLSNRWAEQFF. The CDR3 DNA follows: TGTGCCAGCAGCTTATCAAATAGGTGGGCTGAGCAGTTCTTC.

This clonotype turned up a few times. The chain couples TRBV20-1 to TRBJ1-5; D ambiguous. This CDR3 spans 17 amino acids. Looked up from germline, CDR1 is DFQATT and CDR2 is SNEGSKA (reference sequence). With 0 bases removed from V and 6 bases from J, the gap between germline ends came to 21 bases. The CDR3 nucleotides are TGCAGTGCTAGAGACGCCCGCGGGGATGGGGTAGCTCAGCCCCAGCATTTT. Protein product: CSARDARGDGVAQPQHF.

This clonotype was seen repeatedly, ten times or more. J is TRBJ1-5 and V is TRBV6-2 or TRBV6-3; 7 bases fit TRBD1. Per the germline V gene, CDR1 is MNHEY and CDR2 is SVGEGT. J lost 6 bases, V lost 6 bases, and 2 bases had no gene match. The CDR3 loop spans 12 amino acids. CDR3 loop: CASSRGFQPQHF. CDR3 bases: TGTGCCAGCAGCAGGGGGTTTCAGCCCCAGCATTTT.

For this clonotype: This may be a read error, as it is one base from a much larger clone. The V gene is TRBV5-1, the J gene TRBJ2-5; no reliable D call. V lost 4 bases to trimming and J lost 3 bases, with 10 bases between them. CDR1 is SGHRS, CDR2 YFSETQ, per germline. This CDR3 contains 13 residues. CDR3 in DNA: TGCGCCAGCAGCATGGTTGGTAAAGAGACCCAGTACTTC. Encoded protein: CASSMVGKETQYF.

This clonotype was seen ten or more times. The J gene is TRBJ1-5, the V gene TRBV7-8, with 8 bases matching TRBD1. Germline CDR1 SGHVS, CDR2 FQNEAQ. Trimming cost V 2 bases and J 0 bases; bases outside gene matches: 6. CDR3 length: 17 amino acids. In DNA form, the CDR3 reads TGTGCCAGCAGCTTACCAGGACAGGGATATAGCAATCAGCCCCAGCATTTT. Protein sequence: CASSLPGQGYSNQPQHF.

This clonotype was recorded many times. One end of the junction fails to match germline, which may point to a read error. The V gene is TRBV28, the J gene TRBJ2-3; TRBD2 might be the D (5 bases). There are 12 residues in the CDR3. The germline V gene encodes CDR1 MDHEN and CDR2 SYDVKM. This CDR3 is CASSWGDKTVIF. CDR3 DNA: TGTGCCAGCAGTTGGGGAGACAAAACGGTGATTTTT.

The chain recombines TRBV3-1 with TRBJ1-2; D possibly corresponds to TRBD1 (5 bases). This CDR3 spans 15 amino acids. The germline V gene has CDR1 LGHDT and CDR2 YNNKEL (reference sequence). Trimming removed 1 base from V and 2 bases from J, with 11 bases in between. CDR3 loop: CASSQVTVGNYGYTF. As DNA, the CDR3 is TGTGCCAGCAGCCAAGTGACAGTCGGAAACTATGGCTACACCTTC.

The table lists this clonotype with many counts. The rearrangement joins TRBV7-2 to TRBJ1-2; 11 bases line up with TRBD1. The CDR3 runs 14 residues. CDR1 and CDR2 (germline): SGHTA, FQGNSA. Germline trimming cut 4 bases from V and 4 bases from J; bases unmatched to any gene: 2. The CDR3 DNA reads as TGTGCCAGCAGCTCCGGGACAGGGGGCTATGGCTACACCTTC. Translated, it gives CASSSGTGGYGYTF.